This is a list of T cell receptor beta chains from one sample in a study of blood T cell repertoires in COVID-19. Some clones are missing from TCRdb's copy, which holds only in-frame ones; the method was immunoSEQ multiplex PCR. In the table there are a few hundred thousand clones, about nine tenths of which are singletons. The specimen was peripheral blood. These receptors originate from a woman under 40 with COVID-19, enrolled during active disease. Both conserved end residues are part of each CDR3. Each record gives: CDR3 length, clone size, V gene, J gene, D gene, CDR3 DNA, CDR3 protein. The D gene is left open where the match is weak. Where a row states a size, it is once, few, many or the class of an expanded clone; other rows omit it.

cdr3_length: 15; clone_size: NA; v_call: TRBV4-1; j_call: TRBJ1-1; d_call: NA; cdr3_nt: TGCGCCAGCAGCCAAGAGGGGGCCGTGAACACTGAAGCTTTCTTT; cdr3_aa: CASSQEGAVNTEAFF
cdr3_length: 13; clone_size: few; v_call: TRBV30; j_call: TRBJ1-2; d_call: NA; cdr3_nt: TGTGCCTGGAGTAGACTGAGTAACTATGGCTACACCTTC; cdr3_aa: CAWSRLSNYGYTF
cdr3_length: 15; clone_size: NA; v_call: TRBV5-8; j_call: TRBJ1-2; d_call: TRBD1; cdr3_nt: TGTGCCAGCAGGAAGACAGGGGGCGCTCACTATGGCTACACCTTC; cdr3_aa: CASRKTGGAHYGYTF
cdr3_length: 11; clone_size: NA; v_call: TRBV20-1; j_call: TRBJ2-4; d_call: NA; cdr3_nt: TGCAGTGCTAGAATCCGGAACATTCAGTACTTC; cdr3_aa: CSARIRNIQYF
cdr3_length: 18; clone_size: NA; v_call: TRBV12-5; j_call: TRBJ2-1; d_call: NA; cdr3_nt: TGTGCTAGTGGTTTGGTAAAAGACGGAGGGACTGCATTCAATGAGCAGTTCTTC; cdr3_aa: CASGLVKDGGTAFNEQFF
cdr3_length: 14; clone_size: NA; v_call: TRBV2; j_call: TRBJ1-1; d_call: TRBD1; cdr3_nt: TGTGCCAGCAGAGGGGACAGCTTGAACACTGAAGCTTTCTTT; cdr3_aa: CASRGDSLNTEAFF
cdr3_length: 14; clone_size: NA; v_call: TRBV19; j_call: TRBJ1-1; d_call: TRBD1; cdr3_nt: TGTGCCAGCAGCGACAGGGCAAGCCCCACTGAAGCTTTCTTT; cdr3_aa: CASSDRASPTEAFF
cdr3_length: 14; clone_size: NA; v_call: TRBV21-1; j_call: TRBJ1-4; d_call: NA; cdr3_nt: TGTGCCAGCACCCCGGGAGGCAGAGAGGGAAAACTGTTTTTT; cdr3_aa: CASTPGGREGKLFF
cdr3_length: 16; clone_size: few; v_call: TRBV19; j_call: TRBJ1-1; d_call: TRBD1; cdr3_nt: TGTGCCAGTAGTATACCGGGACAGGGGGTCTACACTGAAGCTTTCTTT; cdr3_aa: CASSIPGQGVYTEAFF
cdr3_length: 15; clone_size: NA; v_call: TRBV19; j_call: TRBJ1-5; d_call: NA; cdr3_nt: TGTGCCAGTAGTCCGGGGGGCTATAGCAATCAGCCCCAGCATTTT; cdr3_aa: CASSPGGYSNQPQHF
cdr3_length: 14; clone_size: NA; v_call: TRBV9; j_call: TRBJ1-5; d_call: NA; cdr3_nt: TGTGCCAGCAGCGCACTCCCCGGGGGGCAGCCCCAGCATTTT; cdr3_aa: CASSALPGGQPQHF
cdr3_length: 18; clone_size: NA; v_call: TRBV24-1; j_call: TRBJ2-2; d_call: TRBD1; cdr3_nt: TGTGCCACCAGTGACGCCCCCGGGACAGGGGTCGGCACCGGGGAGCTGTTTTTT; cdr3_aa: CATSDAPGTGVGTGELFF
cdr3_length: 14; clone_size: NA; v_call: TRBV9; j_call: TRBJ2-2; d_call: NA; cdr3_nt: TGTGCCAGCAGCGTAAGCGAGCTTTCCGGGGAGCTGTTTTTT; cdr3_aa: CASSVSELSGELFF
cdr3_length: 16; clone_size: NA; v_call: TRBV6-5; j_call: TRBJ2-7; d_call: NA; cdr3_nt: TGTGCCAGCAGTTACTCGAGGAGCGCCACCTCCTACGAGCAGTACTTC; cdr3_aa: CASSYSRSATSYEQYF
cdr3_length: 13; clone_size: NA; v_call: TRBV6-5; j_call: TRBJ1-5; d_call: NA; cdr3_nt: TGTGCCAGCAGCTCCCTCGGGGATCAGCCCCAGCATTTT; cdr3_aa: CASSSLGDQPQHF
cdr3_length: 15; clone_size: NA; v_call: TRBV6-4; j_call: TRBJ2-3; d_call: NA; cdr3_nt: TGTGCCAGCAGTGACTCCGCGGCCCCGCGGGATACGCAGTATTTT; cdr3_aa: CASSDSAAPRDTQYF
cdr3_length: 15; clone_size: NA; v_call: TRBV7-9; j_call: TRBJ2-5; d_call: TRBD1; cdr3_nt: TGTGCCAGCAGCTTAGTAGGACAGGGTGGAGAGACCCAGTACTTC; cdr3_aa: CASSLVGQGGETQYF
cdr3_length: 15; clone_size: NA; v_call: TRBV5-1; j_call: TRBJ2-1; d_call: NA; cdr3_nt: TGCGCCAGCAGCTCCTCAGAGAGGAGCTACAATGAGCAGTTCTTC; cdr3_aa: CASSSSERSYNEQFF
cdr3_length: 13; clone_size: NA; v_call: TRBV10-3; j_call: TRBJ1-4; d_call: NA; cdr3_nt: TGTGCCATCAATTCTGCGTTGCATGAAAAACTGTTTTTT; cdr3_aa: CAINSALHEKLFF
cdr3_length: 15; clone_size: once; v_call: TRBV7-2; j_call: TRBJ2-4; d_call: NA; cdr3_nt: TGTGCCAGCAGCTTAGCGGCGCACAGCAAAAACATTCAGTACTTC; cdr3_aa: CASSLAAHSKNIQYF
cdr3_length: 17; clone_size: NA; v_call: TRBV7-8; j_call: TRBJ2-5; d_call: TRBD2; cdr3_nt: TGTGCCAGCAGCGCCACCATCACCGGGAGGGCCGGGGAGACCCAGTACTTC; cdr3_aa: CASSATITGRAGETQYF
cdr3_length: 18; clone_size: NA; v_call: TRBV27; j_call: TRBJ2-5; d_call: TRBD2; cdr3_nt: TGTGCCAGCAGTTTGGCGGGAGGGGGATCAGTCAAGTATGAGACCCAGTACTTC; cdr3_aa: CASSLAGGGSVKYETQYF
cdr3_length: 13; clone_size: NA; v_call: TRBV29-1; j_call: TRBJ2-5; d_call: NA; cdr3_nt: TGCAGCGTTGCGGCAGGGAGGCAAGAGACCCAGTACTTC; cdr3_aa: CSVAAGRQETQYF
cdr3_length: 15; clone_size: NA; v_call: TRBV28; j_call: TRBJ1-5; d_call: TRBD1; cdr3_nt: TGTGCCAGCAGCAGGACAGGGGGCTTCAATCAGCCCCAGCATTTT; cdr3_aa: CASSRTGGFNQPQHF
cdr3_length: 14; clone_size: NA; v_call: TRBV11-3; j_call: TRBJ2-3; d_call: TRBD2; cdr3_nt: TGTGCCAGCAGCTTTGGGACTAGCGTCGATACGCAGTATTTT; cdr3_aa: CASSFGTSVDTQYF
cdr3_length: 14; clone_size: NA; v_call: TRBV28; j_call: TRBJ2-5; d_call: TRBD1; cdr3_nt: TGTGCCAGCAGTTCACCAGACAGGGGAGAGACCCAGTACTTC; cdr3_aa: CASSSPDRGETQYF
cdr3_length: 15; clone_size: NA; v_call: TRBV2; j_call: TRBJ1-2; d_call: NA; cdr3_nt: TGTGCCAGCAGTGAAGCTGCAGGGTCGGTATATGGCTACACCTTC; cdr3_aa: CASSEAAGSVYGYTF
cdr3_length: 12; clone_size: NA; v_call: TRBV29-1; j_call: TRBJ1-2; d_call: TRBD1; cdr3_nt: TGCAGCGCAACCGGGACAGACTATGGCTACACCTTC; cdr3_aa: CSATGTDYGYTF
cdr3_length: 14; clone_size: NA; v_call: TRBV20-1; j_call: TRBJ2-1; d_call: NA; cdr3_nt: TGCAGTGCTAGTCCGGCGGGATCCTACAATGAGCAGTTCTTC; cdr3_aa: CSASPAGSYNEQFF
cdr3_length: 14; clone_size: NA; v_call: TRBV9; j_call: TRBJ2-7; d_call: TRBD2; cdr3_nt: TGTGCCAGCAGCGTATCAGCGGGAGCCGGTGAGCAGTACTTC; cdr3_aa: CASSVSAGAGEQYF
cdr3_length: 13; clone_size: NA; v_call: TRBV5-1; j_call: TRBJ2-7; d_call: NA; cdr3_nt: TGCGCCAGCAGCGAAGGGGCCCTCTACGAGCAGTACTTC; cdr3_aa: CASSEGALYEQYF
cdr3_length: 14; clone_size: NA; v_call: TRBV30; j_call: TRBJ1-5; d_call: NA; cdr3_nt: TGTGCCTGGAGTGTGTTGACAGATAATCAGCCCCAGCATTTT; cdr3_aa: CAWSVLTDNQPQHF
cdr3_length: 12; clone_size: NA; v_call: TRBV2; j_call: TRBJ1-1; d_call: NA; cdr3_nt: TGTGCCAGCAGTGTCCACAGCACTGAAGCTTTCTTT; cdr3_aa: CASSVHSTEAFF
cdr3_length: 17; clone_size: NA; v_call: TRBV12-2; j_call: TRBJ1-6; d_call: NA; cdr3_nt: TGTGCAAGTCGCCCGTTAAAAGGACTCAGCAGCAATTCACCCCTCCACTTT; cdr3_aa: CASRPLKGLSSNSPLHF
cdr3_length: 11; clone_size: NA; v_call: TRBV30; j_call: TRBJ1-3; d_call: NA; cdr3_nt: TGTGCCTGGAGTGGGGGACACGGCATATATTTT; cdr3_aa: CAWSGGHGIYF
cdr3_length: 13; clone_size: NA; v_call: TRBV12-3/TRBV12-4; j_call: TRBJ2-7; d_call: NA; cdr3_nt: TGTGCCAGCAGTTTAGGGGGACAAGGACCTCAGTACTTC; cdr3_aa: CASSLGGQGPQYF
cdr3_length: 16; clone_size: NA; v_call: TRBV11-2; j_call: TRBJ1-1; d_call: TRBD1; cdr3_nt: TGTGCCAGCAGTAGACGAGAAGGGACAGCGAACACTGAAGCTTTCTTT; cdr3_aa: CASSRREGTANTEAFF
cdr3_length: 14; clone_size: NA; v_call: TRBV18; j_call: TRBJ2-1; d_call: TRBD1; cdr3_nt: TGTGCCAGCTCACCGGACAGGGGGGATAATGAGCAGTTCTTC; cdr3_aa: CASSPDRGDNEQFF
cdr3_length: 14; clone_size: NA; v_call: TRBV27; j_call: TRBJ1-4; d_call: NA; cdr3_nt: TGTGCCAGCAGCCCAGGACAAGGCCTAGGAAAACTGTTTTTT; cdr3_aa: CASSPGQGLGKLFF
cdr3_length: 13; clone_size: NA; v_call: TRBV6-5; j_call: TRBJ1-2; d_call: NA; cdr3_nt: TGTGCCAGCGGGAGGACCGAGAACTATGGCTACACCTTC; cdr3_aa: CASGRTENYGYTF
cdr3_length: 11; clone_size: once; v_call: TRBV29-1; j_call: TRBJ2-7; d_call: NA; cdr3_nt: TGCAGCGTTGGACGGGACTACGAGCAGTACTTC; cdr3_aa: CSVGRDYEQYF
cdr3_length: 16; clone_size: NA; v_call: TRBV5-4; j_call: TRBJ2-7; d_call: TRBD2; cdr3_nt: TGTGCCAGCAGCTTGGAGGCTAGCGGGGGAACCTACGAGCAGTACTTC; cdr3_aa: CASSLEASGGTYEQYF
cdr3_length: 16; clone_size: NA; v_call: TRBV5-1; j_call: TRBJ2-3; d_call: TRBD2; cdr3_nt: TGCGCCAGCAGCGTCCAACTAGCGGTCGGCACAGATACGCAGTATTTT; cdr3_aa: CASSVQLAVGTDTQYF
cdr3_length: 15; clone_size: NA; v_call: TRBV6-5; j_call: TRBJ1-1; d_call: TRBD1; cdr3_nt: TGTGCCAGCAGCCCCTGGACAGGGGCAAACACTGAAGCTTTCTTT; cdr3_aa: CASSPWTGANTEAFF
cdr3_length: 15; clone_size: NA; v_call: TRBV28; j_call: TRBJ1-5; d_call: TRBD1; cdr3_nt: TGTGCCAGCAGACCCGACAGGGGTAGCAATCAGCCCCAGCATTTT; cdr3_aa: CASRPDRGSNQPQHF
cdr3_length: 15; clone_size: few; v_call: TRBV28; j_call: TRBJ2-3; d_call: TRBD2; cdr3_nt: TGTGCCAGCAGTGCCGTAGCGGGAGAGGAGGATACGCAGTATTTT; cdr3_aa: CASSAVAGEEDTQYF
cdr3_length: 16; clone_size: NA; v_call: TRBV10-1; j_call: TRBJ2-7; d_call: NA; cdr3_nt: TGCGCCAGCGTGTCCCCTCTAGCGTGCTTTATCAACGAGCAGTACTTC; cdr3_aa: CASVSPLACFINEQYF
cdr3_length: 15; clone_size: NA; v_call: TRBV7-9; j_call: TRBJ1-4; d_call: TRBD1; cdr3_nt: TGTGCCAGCAGCTCCAGACAGGGGAGGAATGAAAAACTGTTTTTT; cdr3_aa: CASSSRQGRNEKLFF
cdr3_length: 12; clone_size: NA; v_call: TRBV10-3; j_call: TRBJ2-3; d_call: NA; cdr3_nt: TGTGCCACCCAAACAGGGTCAGATACGCAGTATTTT; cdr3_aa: CATQTGSDTQYF
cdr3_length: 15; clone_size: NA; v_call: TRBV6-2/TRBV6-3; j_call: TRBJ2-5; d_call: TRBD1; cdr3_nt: TGTGCCAGCAGTCCCTGGACAGGGCCCCAAGAGACCCAGTACTTC; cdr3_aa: CASSPWTGPQETQYF
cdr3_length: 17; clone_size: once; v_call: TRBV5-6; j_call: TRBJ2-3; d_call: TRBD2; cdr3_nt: TGTGCCAGCAGCTTGGCACCCGCGGGAGGGCCCGCAGATACGCAGTATTTT; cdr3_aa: CASSLAPAGGPADTQYF
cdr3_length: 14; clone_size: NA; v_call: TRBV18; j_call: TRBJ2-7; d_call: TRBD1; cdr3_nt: TGTGCCAGCTCACCTGGACAGGGCTCCTACGAGCAGTACTTC; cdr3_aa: CASSPGQGSYEQYF
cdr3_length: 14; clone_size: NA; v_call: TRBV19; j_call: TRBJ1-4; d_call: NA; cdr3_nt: TGTGCCAGTAGGCAGGGATCCACTAATGAAAAACTGTTTTTT; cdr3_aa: CASRQGSTNEKLFF
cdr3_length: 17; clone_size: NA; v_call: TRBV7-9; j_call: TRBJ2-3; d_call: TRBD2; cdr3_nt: TGTGCCAGCAGCTTTCCGATACGGGGAGGGGGCACAGATACGCAGTATTTT; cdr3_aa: CASSFPIRGGGTDTQYF